A single sample is the source of the 32 T cell receptor beta chains below, sequenced in a study of blood T cell repertoires in COVID-19. The data were produced by immunoSEQ multiplex PCR, yet TCRdb's version contains in-frame clones alone and is incomplete. In the table there are about 310,000 clones, around 89% of which are singletons. The sample taken for sequencing was peripheral blood. These receptors were collected from a woman aged 40-49 years with COVID-19, enrolled during active disease.

The chain has TRBV29-1 and TRBJ2-1; no firm D call. Trimming shortened V by 3 bases and J by 8 bases, and 14 bases separated the two germline ends. Germline lookup yields CDR1 SQVTM and CDR2 ANQGSEA. The CDR3 runs 13 residues. DNA of the CDR3: TGCAGCGTTGACGGAGTCCCTAAGGATGAGCAGTTCTTC. Translated: CSVDGVPKDEQFF.

The CDR3 loop reads CASSPSFGVAIDEQYF. In nucleotides, the CDR3 is TGTGCCAGCAGTCCATCATTCGGGGTCGCTATCGACGAGCAGTACTTC. The chain combines TRBV27 with TRBJ2-7; tentative D call: TRBD2 (5 bases). CDR1 is MNHEY, CDR2 SMNVEV, per germline (reference sequence). The CDR3 length is 16 residues. V was shortened by 5 bases and J by 5 bases, with 22 bases between the two germline ends.

The V call is TRBV5-5, the J call TRBJ2-7; the D is unclear. Germline V gives CDR1 SGHKS, CDR2 YYEKEE (reference sequence). The CDR3 is 17 residues long. V was pared by 0 bases and J by 2 bases, with 18 bases between. CDR3 amino acids: CASSLASGHHITYEQYF. CDR3 DNA: TGTGCCAGCAGCTTGGCCTCGGGTCACCACATTACCTACGAGCAGTACTTC.

The chain carries TRBV28 and TRBJ1-5, with D perhaps TRBD1 (5 bases). Looked up from germline, CDR1 is MDHEN and CDR2 is SYDVKM. V lost 3 bases, J lost 6 bases, and 18 bases lay in between. The CDR3 contains 16 residues. This CDR3 reads CASSFRGTRYGQPQHF. The CDR3 DNA is TGTGCCAGCAGTTTCCGGGGGACTCGGTACGGTCAGCCCCAGCATTTT.

The chain combines TRBV3-1 (or the pseudogene TRBV3-2) with TRBJ2-1; 9 bases align to TRBD2. V gave up 0 bases and J gave up 3 bases; unmatched junction bases: 9. This CDR3 region has 18 residues. Germline loops: CDR1 LGHDT, CDR2 YNNKEL (reference sequence). The CDR3 region is CASSQDGLAGGSYNEQFF. The CDR3 nucleotides read TGTGCCAGCAGCCAAGATGGTTTGGCGGGAGGGAGCTACAATGAGCAGTTCTTC.

The chain is built from TRBV10-2 and TRBJ1-6; TRBD1 aligns across 7 bases. Trimming removed 6 bases from V and 6 bases from J; junction bases left unmatched: 8. Germline V gives CDR1 WSHSY, CDR2 SAAADI. There are 15 residues in the CDR3. The CDR3, as DNA: TGCGCCAGCAGCCCACGACAGGGCTTTAATTCACCCCTCCACTTT. Translation: CASSPRQGFNSPLHF.

The chain couples TRBV7-6 to TRBJ1-3, with TRBD1 matching 9 bases. Trimming at V came to 5 bases and at J to 2 bases, leaving 7 bases not matched to a gene. Per the germline V gene, CDR1 is SGHVS and CDR2 is FNYEAQ. The CDR3 is 16 residues long. CDR3: CASSADRGRTGNTIYF. CDR3 nucleotides: TGTGCCAGCAGCGCGGACAGGGGCAGAACTGGAAACACCATATATTTT.

With regard to this clone: Other DNA sequences within the sample encode an identical CDR3. V and J are TRBV7-3 and TRBJ2-3, with TRBD1 matching 8 bases. The germline gives CDR1 SGHTA, CDR2 FQGTGA. V was pared by 4 bases and J by 1 base, with 4 bases of the junction left unmatched. This CDR3 is built from 15 residues. In nucleotides, the CDR3 is TGTGCCAGCAGCTCGACAGGGGTGGGCACAGATACGCAGTATTTT. Amino acid sequence: CASSSTGVGTDTQYF.

This clone was recorded once. The CDR3 sequence: CASRTTGGSGANVLTF. CDR3 nucleotides: TGTGCCAGCAGGACGACAGGGGGCTCTGGGGCCAACGTCCTGACTTTC. V is TRBV27 and J is TRBJ2-6, with 9 bases lining up with TRBD1. This CDR3 comprises 16 residues. With V trimmed by 6 bases and J by 0 bases, 3 bases remained unmatched. The germline CDR1 and CDR2 sequences are MNHEY and SMNVEV (reference sequence).

The chain uses TRBV27 and TRBJ1-5; D may be TRBD1 (6 bases). From germline, CDR1 is MNHEY and CDR2 SMNVEV (reference sequence). Trimming removed 6 bases from V and 7 bases from J, with 16 bases in between. The CDR3 extends over 14 amino acids. CDR3 nucleotide sequence: TGTGCCAGCAGACTAGTGGGGGCACAGCAGCCCCAGCATTTT. Translated: CASRLVGAQQPQHF.

V gene TRBV21-1 combines with J gene TRBJ2-2; the tabulated D call, TRBD2, remains unverified against the DNA. TRBV21-1 is annotated as a pseudogene. The CDR3 has 16 residues. CDR3 coding DNA: TGTGCCAGCAGCGCGGGGGGAGGGATGAGCACCGGGGAGCTGTTTTTT. Its translation is CASSAGGGMSTGELFF.

The chain links TRBV6-1 to TRBJ1-3; 12 nucleotides align to TRBD1. The junction had 9 bases not matched to a gene; V was cut back by 3 bases and J by 0 bases. This CDR3 is built from 19 residues. CDR1 and CDR2 from the germline V gene are MNHNS and SASEGT. The CDR3 DNA is TGTGCCAGCAGTGAGGGACAGGGGGCGCCTCCCCTCTCTGGAAACACCATATATTTT. Translating gives CASSEGQGAPPLSGNTIYF.

This clone was detected only a few times. Other nucleotide sequences from this sample produce the same CDR3. The chain couples TRBV18 to TRBJ1-6, with 8 bases that match TRBD1. This CDR3 is built from 16 residues. Germline CDR1 and CDR2: KGHSH and LQKENI. V gave up 2 bases and J gave up 7 bases; unmatched junction bases: 7. CDR3 loop: CASSPASTGGNSPLHF. The CDR3 nucleotides read TGTGCCAGCTCACCAGCGTCCACAGGGGGAAATTCACCCCTCCACTTT. The full variable domain, its missing parts supplied by reference TRBV18 and TRBJ1-6, is NAGVMQNPRHLVRRRGQEARLRCSPMKGHSHVYWYRQLPEEGLKFMVYLQKENIIDESGMPKERFSAEFPKEGPSILRIQQVVRGDSAAYFCASSPASTGGNSPLHFGNGTRLTVT.

This chain connects TRBV7-9 to TRBJ1-2, with D possibly being TRBD1 (6 bases). Looked up from germline, CDR1 is SEHNR and CDR2 is FQNEAQ (reference sequence). CDR3 length: 13 amino acids. Trimming stripped 4 bases from V and 5 bases from J, with 11 bases between. CDR3 DNA: TGTGCCAGCAGCTCCAGGGGAAGTTATGGCTACACCTTC. This gives the protein CASSSRGSYGYTF.

The J gene is TRBJ2-7, the V gene TRBV7-2; 7 bases align to TRBD2. The CDR3 is made up of 14 amino acids. With V trimmed by 4 bases and J by 0 bases, 3 bases remained unmatched. Germline-derived CDR1 and CDR2 are SGHTA and FQGNSA. The DNA of the CDR3 is TGTGCCAGCAGCTCCCGGGACTACTCCTACGAGCAGTACTTC. Protein: CASSSRDYSYEQYF.

J is TRBJ2-3 and V is TRBV5-7; tentative D call: TRBD2 (5 bases). TRBV5-7 is an open reading frame, and its role is uncertain. The CDR3 has 12 residues. V was clipped by 3 bases and J by 4 bases, with 6 bases between them. Here the CDR3 reads CASSSGADTQYF. In nucleotides, the CDR3 is TGTGCCAGCAGCTCCGGGGCAGATACGCAGTATTTT.

The chain couples TRBV28 to TRBJ2-7, with D uncertain. Per the germline V gene, CDR1 is MDHEN and CDR2 is SYDVKM. Trimming removed 3 bases from V and 0 bases from J, with 12 bases in between. The CDR3 is 15 residues long. Written as DNA, the CDR3 is TGTGCCAGCAGTTTTACGGCAGGATTCTCCTACGAGCAGTACTTC. It encodes CASSFTAGFSYEQYF.

This clone is a singleton in its sample. The CDR3 loop is CASSIVFDGRAGELFF. As DNA, the CDR3 is TGTGCCAGTAGTATCGTGTTCGACGGGCGGGCCGGGGAGCTGTTTTTT. The chain is built from TRBV19 and TRBJ2-2; TRBD2 might be the D (5 bases). The CDR3 loop spans 16 amino acids. CDR1 is LNHDA, CDR2 SQIVND, per germline (reference sequence). V lost 3 bases and J lost 6, with 17 bases in between.

The chain couples TRBV19 to TRBJ1-1; 9 bases are shared with TRBD1. Germline V lookup: CDR1 LNHDA, CDR2 SQIVND (reference sequence). CDR3 length: 11 amino acids. With 5 bases clipped from V and 12 bases from J, the junction kept 4 bases outside the gene matches. In DNA form, the CDR3 reads TGTGCCAGTAGTTACGGGACAGGGTCTTTCTTT. It translates to CASSYGTGSFF.

J is TRBJ2-7 and V is TRBV11-2, with D perhaps TRBD2 (6 bases). The CDR3 sequence is 14 residues long. Germline CDR1 SGHAT, CDR2 FQNNGV. V was clipped by 5 bases and J by 4 bases, with 15 bases between them. The CDR3 sequence: CASSPGLLNYEQYF. The CDR3 DNA sequence: TGTGCCAGCAGCCCAGGACTACTCAATTACGAGCAGTACTTC.

The J gene is TRBJ1-3, the V gene TRBV28; D is unclear. Germline V gene sequence: CDR1 MDHEN, CDR2 SYDVKM. Trimming pared 5 bases from V and 4 bases from J, leaving 9 bases between. The CDR3 totals 13 residues. CDR3 amino acids: CASSPAGGNTIYF. CDR3 DNA: TGTGCCAGCAGTCCCGCGGGGGGAAACACCATATATTTT.

CDR3 bases: TGCGCCAGCAGCTTGTATCTCGACGAGCAGTACTTC. This gives the protein CASSLYLDEQYF. This sequence joins TRBV5-1 and TRBJ2-7; D remains unclear. Germline CDR1 reads SGHRS; CDR2 reads YFSETQ. Trimming took off 1 base at V and 5 bases at J, with 7 bases between the two ends. CDR3 size: 12 residues.

A few counts support this clone. This chain joins TRBV4-3 and TRBJ1-5, with D possibly TRBD1 on 6 matching bases. The CDR3 length is 14 residues. Germline V gene sequence: CDR1 LGHNA, CDR2 YSLEER. Deletions cut 4 bases from V and 2 bases from J, with 9 bases between. CDR3 nucleotides: TGCGCCAGCAGCCGTCGACAGGGCAATCAGCCCCAGCATTTT. The encoded protein is CASSRRQGNQPQHF.

The chain joins TRBV27 to TRBJ1-4, with no clear D. The CDR3 is 13 amino acids. V shed 3 bases and J shed 8 bases, with 10 bases lying between them. The V gene's germline CDR1 is MNHEY and CDR2 SMNVEV (reference sequence). Here the CDR3 DNA reads TGTGCCAGCAGTTTCCTCACCAGGGAAAAACTGTTTTTT. It yields the protein CASSFLTREKLFF.

The chain recombines TRBV3-1 (or the pseudogene TRBV3-2) with TRBJ2-7, with D unresolved. Trimming removed 1 base at V and 6 bases at J, with 10 bases between. This CDR3 comprises 13 residues. Germline values: CDR1 LGHDT, CDR2 YNNKEL (reference sequence). The CDR3, as DNA: TGTGCCAGCAGCCAAGTTCCCGGTTCCGAGCAGTACTTC. It codes for CASSQVPGSEQYF.

V and J are TRBV5-6 and TRBJ2-5; D might be TRBD2 (6 bases). Germline V lookup: CDR1 SGHDT, CDR2 YYEEEE. V was pared by 0 bases and J by 4 bases, with 16 bases between. This CDR3 is 16 amino acids long. The CDR3 region is CASSLAGLSWGETQYF. The CDR3 DNA is TGTGCCAGCAGCTTGGCCGGACTATCTTGGGGAGAGACCCAGTACTTC.

The rearrangement uses TRBV19 and TRBJ2-1; 12 bases match TRBD2. The CDR3 runs to 17 residues. Germline CDR1 and CDR2: LNHDA and SQIVND (reference sequence). With 3 bases clipped from V and 8 bases from J, the junction kept 11 bases outside the gene matches. CDR3 nucleotides: TGTGCCAGTAGTATGGAAAGGACTAGCGGGAATAGCGATGAGCAGTTCTTC. Encoded protein: CASSMERTSGNSDEQFF.

The chain recombines TRBV18 with TRBJ2-7, with a weak D call TRBD2 (5 bases). Trimming removed 0 bases from V and 7 bases from J, with 10 bases in between. The CDR3 has 13 amino acids. CDR1 is KGHSH, CDR2 LQKENI, per germline. CDR3 in amino acids: CASSPPVVAEQYF. The CDR3 DNA follows: TGTGCCAGCTCACCACCGGTTGTAGCGGAGCAGTACTTC. The full variable domain, rest sourced from reference TRBV18 and TRBJ2-7, is NAGVMQNPRHLVRRRGQEARLRCSPMKGHSHVYWYRQLPEEGLKFMVYLQKENIIDESGMPKERFSAEFPKEGPSILRIQQVVRGDSAAYFCASSPPVVAEQYFGPGTRLTVT.

V usage is TRBV4-1 and J usage is TRBJ1-5; tentative D call: TRBD1 (5 bases). The V gene's germline CDR1 is MGHRA and CDR2 YSYEKL. V lost 0 bases to trimming and J lost 0 bases, with 18 bases between them. The CDR3 has 19 amino acids. CDR3 residues: CASSQDIPRARYSNQPQHF. The CDR3 DNA follows: TGCGCCAGCAGCCAAGATATTCCCAGGGCCCGATATAGCAATCAGCCCCAGCATTTT.

The chain links TRBV6-4 to TRBJ2-3; maybe TRBD2 (6 bases). The CDR3 covers 15 residues. Trimming stripped 3 bases from V and 0 bases from J, with 10 bases between. The germline gives CDR1 MRHNA, CDR2 SNTAGT. CDR3 nucleotides: TGTGCCAGCAGTGAAATAGCGGCGAGCACAGATACGCAGTATTTT. Amino acid sequence: CASSEIAASTDTQYF.

This clone has a handful of counts. V usage is TRBV5-5 and J usage is TRBJ1-6; no definite D call. The CDR3 runs to 18 residues. With 0 bases removed from V and 0 bases from J, the gap between germline ends came to 13 bases. The germline V gene has CDR1 SGHKS and CDR2 YYEKEE (reference sequence). CDR3 in amino acids: CASSLEREGSSYNSPLHF. The CDR3 DNA reads as TGTGCCAGCAGCTTGGAGCGGGAGGGAAGCTCCTATAATTCACCCCTCCACTTT.

The chain carries TRBV12-5 and TRBJ1-4; the D gene is possibly TRBD1 (6 bases). The V end lost 6 bases, the J end lost 4 bases, and 12 bases lay between the germline ends. Per the germline V gene, CDR1 is LGHNT and CDR2 is FRNRAP. This CDR3 region has 14 residues. The CDR3 coding sequence is TGTGCTAGTGGCAAGACAGGAATTAATGAAAAACTGTTTTTT. The encoded protein is CASGKTGINEKLFF.